Described below is a single TCR beta chain sequence and its context. Its cognate antigen is unknown. Second-dose recipients at about 4 or about 12 weeks were treated as one pooled group. The data originate from a study of T cell responses to AZD1222 COVID-19 vaccine. The study, taken as a whole, reports: The sample set comprised mostly white British donors with more females, and clonal diversity was possibly underestimated.

In germline, CDR1 is SGHAT, CDR2 FQDESV (reference sequence). CDR3 length: 15 residues. Losses at the gene ends were 5 bases for V and 3 bases for J; bases not matched to a gene: 6. Clones were read by immunoSEQ multiplex PCR, and TCRdb kept only the in-frame ones, dropping some. Of around 78,000 clones detected, about nine tenths appear once; the ten largest clones hold approximately 3.2%. The V gene is TRBV11-1, the J gene TRBJ2-3; 9 nucleotides line up with TRBD1. Sequencing was performed on peripheral blood, taken 28 days after the second AZD1222 dose. The clonotype comes from an adult who received the AZD1222 COVID-19 vaccine. CDR3 region: CASSPGTGLTDTQYF. The DNA of the CDR3 is TGTGCCAGCAGCCCCGGGACAGGGTTGACAGATACGCAGTATTTT.